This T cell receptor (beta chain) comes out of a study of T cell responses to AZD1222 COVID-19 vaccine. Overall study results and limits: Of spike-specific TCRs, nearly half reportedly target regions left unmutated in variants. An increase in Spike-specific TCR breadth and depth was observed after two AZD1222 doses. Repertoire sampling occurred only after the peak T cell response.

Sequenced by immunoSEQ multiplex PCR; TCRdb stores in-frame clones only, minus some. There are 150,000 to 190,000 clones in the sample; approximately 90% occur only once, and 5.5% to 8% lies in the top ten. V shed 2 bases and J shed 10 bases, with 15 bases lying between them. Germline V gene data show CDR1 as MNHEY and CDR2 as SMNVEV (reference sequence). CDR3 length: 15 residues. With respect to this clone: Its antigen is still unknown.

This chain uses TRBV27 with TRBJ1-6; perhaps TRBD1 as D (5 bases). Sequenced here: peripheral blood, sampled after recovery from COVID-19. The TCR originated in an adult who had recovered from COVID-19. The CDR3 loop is CASSLRGGYQSPLHF. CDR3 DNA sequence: TGTGCCAGCAGTTTAAGGGGAGGGTACCAGTCACCCCTCCACTTT.